This T cell receptor beta chain was retrieved from a study of molecular identifiers for immune sequencing clone quantification. CDR3 length: 13 amino acids. Germline V CDR1 and CDR2: SSHAT, FNYEAQ (reference sequence). The V gene end was trimmed by 5 bases and the J gene end by 5 bases; junction bases not matched to a gene: 2. TCRdb called the PCR reads again in MiXCR, with one record for every CDR3 protein. The table lists about half a million distinct CDR3 sequences, around 23% of them singletons. Only a few counts were recorded for this clonotype. The target antigen is unknown. Study-wide results and caveats: Identical TCR molecules can share a barcode, and this sharing could underestimate highly expanded clone sizes. Spiked Jurkat TCR RNA originating from one cell could reportedly be identified amid approximately 900,000 naive cells.

This TCR came from a human donor in good health. Some libraries in this study had Jurkat cell RNA spiked in. V is TRBV7-7 and J is TRBJ2-3; 9 bases align to TRBD2. Specimen: naive CD8+ T cells from blood, with Jurkat cell RNA spiked in. Subset meaning: FACS-sorted CD8+CD4-CCR7+CD45RA+ naive T cells. The CDR3 loop is CASSRTSVDTQYF. The CDR3, as DNA: TGTGCCAGCAGCAGGACTAGCGTAGATACGCAGTATTTT.